The source of this T cell receptor (beta chain) is a study of cytomegalovirus exposure and HLA in healthy donors. This CDR3 is 12 amino acids long. With 3 bases removed from V and 9 bases from J, the gap between germline ends came to 15 bases. Germline lookup yields CDR1 GTSNPN and CDR2 SVGIG (reference sequence). The PCR was carried out with 60 Vbeta primers and 13 Jbeta primers. Method: immunoSEQ multiplex PCR; TCRdb's copy keeps in-frame clones and lacks some. The table shows more than 90,000 clones, with roughly 75% occurring only once. V gene TRBV30 combines with J gene TRBJ2-7, with D unresolved. The sequence came from a woman aged 55-70 years in good health and CMV-seronegative. The sequencing input was PBMCs. The CDR3 nucleotides are TGTGCCTGGAGCTTCCTTGAGGCTAGGCAGTACTTC. Translation gives CAWSFLEARQYF.